This record concerns one T cell receptor beta chain sequence. The data were taken from a study of CD8 T cells in Susac syndrome. The authors reverse transcribed roughly 0.5 to 1 ug RNA with random hexamers. Multiplex PCR with immunoSEQ amplified the TCR beta CDR3 across 54 Vbeta and 13 Jbeta. TCRdb fed the immunoSEQ multiplex PCR reads into MiXCR, producing one record per CDR3 protein. This sample has 150,000 to 200,000 distinct CDR3 sequences, with around 95% found just once. Germline values: CDR1 SQVTM, CDR2 ANQGSEA. CDR3 length: 13 residues. Trimming pared 5 bases from V and 5 bases from J, leaving 15 bases between.

The genes are TRBV29-1 and TRBJ2-5; TRBD1 or TRBD2 may be the D gene (6 bases each). The sequence came from a human donor in good health. Sequencing was performed on CD4+ T cells from PBMCs. This CDR3 reads CSVRGGSGETQYF. In nucleotides, the CDR3 is TGCAGCGTTCGAGGGGGGTCTGGGGAGACCCAGTACTTC.